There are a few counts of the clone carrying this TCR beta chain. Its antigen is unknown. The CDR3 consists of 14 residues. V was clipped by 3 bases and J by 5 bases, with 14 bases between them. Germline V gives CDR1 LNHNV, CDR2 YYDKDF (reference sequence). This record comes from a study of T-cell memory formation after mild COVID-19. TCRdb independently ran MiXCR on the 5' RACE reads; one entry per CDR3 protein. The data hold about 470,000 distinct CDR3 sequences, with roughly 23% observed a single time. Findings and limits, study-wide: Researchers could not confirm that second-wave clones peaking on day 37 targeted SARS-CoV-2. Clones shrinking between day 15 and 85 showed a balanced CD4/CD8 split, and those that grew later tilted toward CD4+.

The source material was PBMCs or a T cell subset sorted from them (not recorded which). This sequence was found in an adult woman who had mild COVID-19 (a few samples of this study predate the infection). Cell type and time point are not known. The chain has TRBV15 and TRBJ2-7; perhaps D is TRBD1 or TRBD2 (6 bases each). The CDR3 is CATSSSGAPNEQYF. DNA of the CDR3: TGTGCCACCAGCAGCTCGGGGGCGCCCAACGAGCAGTACTTC.